These 3 T cell receptor beta chains originate from one sample sequenced in a study of cytomegalovirus exposure and HLA in healthy donors. Use of 60 Vbeta and 13 Jbeta primers characterized the PCR. Using immunoSEQ multiplex PCR, the repertoire was profiled, and TCRdb retains in-frame clones only, with some absent. The table records some 140,000 clones, about 74% of them present only once. The sample taken for sequencing was PBMCs. The receptors come from a man aged 30 to 39 in good health and CMV-seronegative.

This chain joins TRBV6-1 and TRBJ1-2; 7 nucleotides agree with TRBD1. With 3 bases clipped from V and 2 bases from J, the junction kept 3 bases outside the gene matches. This CDR3 has 14 amino acids. Germline V gene data show CDR1 as MNHNS and CDR2 as SASEGT. The CDR3, as DNA: TGTGCCAGCAGTGACCAGGGACAGAACTATGGCTACACCTTC. Translation gives CASSDQGQNYGYTF.

V usage is TRBV19 and J usage is TRBJ2-5; 7 nucleotides agree with TRBD2. V lost 3 bases to trimming and J lost 2 bases; unmatched junction nucleotides: 6. CDR1 and CDR2 from the germline V gene are LNHDA and SQIVND (reference sequence). This CDR3 region has 15 residues. The CDR3 nucleotides read TGTGCCAGTAGTATGGGACCGGGACTACAAGAGACCCAGTACTTC. Protein product: CASSMGPGLQETQYF.

The V gene is TRBV5-1, the J gene TRBJ2-1; 14 bases are shared with TRBD2. Trimming took 2 bases from V and 7 from J; bases not matched to a gene: 5. Germline assignment: CDR1 SGHRS and CDR2 YFSETQ. This CDR3 comprises 16 residues. CDR3 protein: CASSLLGTSGRNEQFF. CDR3 in DNA: TGCGCCAGCAGCTTATTGGGGACTAGCGGGAGAAATGAGCAGTTCTTC. Supplemented by reference TRBV5-1 and TRBJ2-1, the full variable domain reads KAGVTQTPRYLIKTRGQQVTLSCSPISGHRSVSWYQQTPGQGLQFLFEYFSETQRNKGNFPGRFSGRQFSNSRSEMNVSTLELGDSALYLCASSLLGTSGRNEQFFGPGTRLTVL.